In its sample, the clone carrying this TCR beta chain was seen many times. The target antigen is unknown. Amplification of TCR alpha and beta CDR3 regions from RNA used iRepertoire nested multiplex PCR. One entry per CDR3 protein results from TCRdb running MiXCR on the multiplex PCR reads. The sample holds more than 100,000 distinct CDR3 sequences, around 28% seen once. This entry is derived from a study of glioma-infiltrating T cells. V lost 7 bases and J lost 2, with 25 bases in between. The V gene's germline CDR1 is DFQATT and CDR2 SNEGSKA (reference sequence). This CDR3 is 17 amino acids long. General observations from the study: Non-neoplastic patients had below-expected tissue-blood divergence, while all gliomas exceeded expectation.

The sample was glioma tissue, nonneoplastic brain tissue, or PBMCs (not recorded which). This clonotype was obtained from a human donor with low-grade glioma or glioblastoma, undergoing nonglioma brain surgery, or in good health (not recorded which). The chain combines TRBV20-1 with TRBJ2-3; D is possibly TRBD2 (7 bases). The CDR3 DNA follows: TGCAGTGTCCCCGTGGGGGCTAGCGGTTTTCTCACAGATACGCAGTATTTT. It yields the protein CSVPVGASGFLTDTQYF.